A single sample is the source of the 15 T cell receptor beta chains below, sequenced in a study of T cell repertoires in cytomegalovirus infection. MiXCR, run by TCRdb on the reads, gives a single entry per CDR3 protein. Among approximately 180,000 distinct CDR3 sequences listed, under 25% were seen once. Sequencing used PBMCs. The receptor source for this set is a human donor in good health (CMV status not recorded). Some clones in this sample may be carry-over from other donors' samples.

This clonotype was counted only a few times. The chain recombines TRBV5-4 with TRBJ2-5; the D gene is possibly TRBD1 (6 bases). The CDR3 is made up of 15 amino acids. Trimming left V 4 bases short and J 3 bases short, with 16 bases between. Germline V CDR1 and CDR2: SGHNT, YYREEE (reference sequence). The CDR3 loop reads CASSLRTESKETQYF. The CDR3 nucleotides are TGTGCCAGCAGCCTACGGACAGAAAGTAAAGAGACCCAGTACTTC.

This clonotype was detected ten times or more. The rearrangement uses TRBV5-5 and TRBJ2-1, with 8 bases aligning to TRBD2. In germline, CDR1 is SGHKS, CDR2 YYEKEE (reference sequence). The J segment lost 10 bases and the V segment lost 0 bases, leaving 12 bases of the junction unmatched. The CDR3 totals 16 residues. The DNA of the CDR3 is TGTGCCAGCAGCTTGGTGTCAGTGGGACTAGATCTCGAGCAGTTCTTC. Its protein product is CASSLVSVGLDLEQFF.

This chain connects TRBV7-9 to TRBJ1-2; no clear D gene. Germline assignment: CDR1 SEHNR and CDR2 FQNEAQ (reference sequence). The V gene lost 1 base and the J gene lost 7 bases, with 13 bases spanning the gap. This CDR3 is 14 amino acids long. Here the CDR3 DNA reads TGTGCCAGCAGCTTAGAGAACAGACACTCTGGCTACACCTTC. It yields the protein CASSLENRHSGYTF.

The chain links TRBV2 to TRBJ1-1; D is uncertain. CDR1 is SNHLY, CDR2 FYNNEI, per germline. The V and J ends lost 4 bases and 0 bases respectively, with 9 bases between them. The CDR3 runs to 14 residues. CDR3 residues: CASSGRSMNTEAFF. The CDR3 DNA is TGTGCCAGCAGTGGACGTAGCATGAACACTGAAGCTTTCTTT.

This clonotype was detected only once. The chain carries TRBV5-6 and TRBJ1-1; 7 bases are shared with TRBD1. V gave up 3 bases and J gave up 0 bases; unmatched junction bases: 5. The CDR3 consists of 15 residues. Germline-derived CDR1 and CDR2 are SGHDT and YYEEEE. CDR3 bases: TGTGCCAGCAGCTATACCGGGACAGTGAACACTGAAGCTTTCTTT. Encoded protein: CASSYTGTVNTEAFF.

The V and J genes are TRBV18 and TRBJ1-1; the D is unclear. This CDR3 region has 14 residues. V dropped 9 bases and J dropped 0 bases, with 14 bases sitting between them. The germline V gene encodes CDR1 KGHSH and CDR2 LQKENI. CDR3 sequence: CASCPTGMNTEAFF. In nucleotides, the CDR3 is TGTGCCAGTTGCCCGACGGGGATGAACACTGAAGCTTTCTTT. Looking up the rest from reference TRBV18 and TRBJ1-1 gives the full variable domain: NAGVMQNPRHLVRRRGQEARLRCSPMKGHSHVYWYRQLPEEGLKFMVYLQKENIIDESGMPKERFSAEFPKEGPSILRIQQVVRGDSAAYFCASCPTGMNTEAFFGQGTRLTVV.

The chain couples TRBV5-5 to TRBJ1-1, with D perhaps matching TRBD1 (5 bases). Germline V gene lookup returns CDR1 SGHKS and CDR2 YYEKEE (reference sequence). V shed 4 bases and J shed 8 bases, with 12 bases lying between them. The CDR3 has 12 amino acids. CDR3 protein: CASSPGGMEAFF. The CDR3 DNA follows: TGTGCCAGCAGCCCGGGGGGGATGGAAGCTTTCTTT.

Only a few counts were recorded for this clonotype. The chain employs TRBV28 and TRBJ2-1; 13 bases match TRBD2. CDR3 length equals 15 residues. Per germline, CDR1 MDHEN and CDR2 SYDVKM. Losses at the gene ends were 5 bases for V and 7 bases for J; bases not matched to a gene: 5. The CDR3 region has the DNA TGTGCCAGCAGTACTAGCGGGAGGGCCAGTAATGAGCAGTTCTTC. This gives the protein CASSTSGRASNEQFF.

This clonotype was observed a few times. This sequence joins TRBV12-3 or TRBV12-4 and TRBJ2-7, with D unresolved. CDR3 length: 14 residues. Trimming removed 6 bases at V and 1 base at J, with 13 bases between. The CDR3 reads CASSSRLLSYEQYF. CDR3 in DNA: TGTGCCAGCAGCTCCAGGTTGCTTTCCTACGAGCAGTACTTC.

This clonotype was detected a few times. The chain is built from TRBV14 and TRBJ2-1, with 10 bases lining up with TRBD2. Losses at the gene ends were 4 bases for V and 6 bases for J; bases not matched to a gene: 9. Looked up from germline, CDR1 is SGHDN and CDR2 is FVKESK. This CDR3 contains 16 residues. CDR3 nucleotide sequence: TGTGCCAGCAGCCCCCCAGGGCTAGCGGGGGCCAATGAGCAGTTCTTC. Protein: CASSPPGLAGANEQFF.

This clonotype was counted a few times. CDR3 DNA sequence: TGTGCCACCAGTGATTCCCCTCGAGGCGGGGAGCTGTTTTTT. Translation: CATSDSPRGGELFF. The chain carries TRBV24-1 and TRBJ2-2; D uncertain. Germline CDR1 is KGHDR and CDR2 is SFDVKD. V was clipped by 2 bases and J by 7 bases, with 10 bases between them. This CDR3 has 14 amino acids.

This clonotype was detected many times. The chain joins TRBV7-2 to TRBJ2-7; the match to TRBD2 covers 10 bases. The CDR3 runs 16 residues. The V gene end was trimmed by 1 base and the J gene end by 4 bases; junction bases not matched to a gene: 7. The germline V gene has CDR1 SGHTA and CDR2 FQGNSA. The CDR3 loop is CASSLVPSGSSYEQYF. The CDR3 DNA follows: TGTGCCAGCAGCTTAGTTCCTAGCGGGAGTTCTTACGAGCAGTACTTC.

This clonotype was recorded many times. The V call is TRBV6-2 or TRBV6-3, the J call TRBJ1-5; weak D call: TRBD1 (5 bases). V lost 7 bases to trimming and J lost 9 bases, with 16 bases between them. CDR3 length: 13 amino acids. The V gene's germline CDR1 is MNHEY and CDR2 SVGEGT. The CDR3 loop is CASTRDPNGPQHF. DNA for the CDR3: TGTGCCAGCACCAGGGACCCTAATGGGCCCCAGCATTTT.

The chain links TRBV6-5 to TRBJ2-3; 10 bases fit TRBD2. Germline V gives CDR1 MNHEY, CDR2 SVGAGI. V was pared by 6 bases and J by 9 bases, with 12 bases of the junction left unmatched. This CDR3 comprises 15 residues. The CDR3 loop is CASSLVMGLALTQYF. In DNA, the CDR3 is TGTGCCAGCAGCCTCGTTATGGGACTAGCGTTGACGCAGTATTTT.

The chain uses TRBV2 and TRBJ2-3; D remains unclear. Germline V gene lookup returns CDR1 SNHLY and CDR2 FYNNEI. This CDR3 region has 13 residues. Trimming took off 8 bases at V and 9 bases at J, with 18 bases between the two ends. In DNA form, the CDR3 reads TGTGCCAGCCGCTATGGATCCAGCGAGACGCAGTATTTT. Amino acids: CASRYGSSETQYF.